This T cell receptor beta chain stems from a study of neurological immune-mediated disorders. Study findings and constraints: According to phylogenetic grouping, one related-CDR3 cluster, a possible signature, contained the repertoires of 18 of 34 multiple sclerosis patients. HTLV-1-associated myelopathy had the most TCR clonal expansion, whereas multiple sclerosis had the least (lower than in healthy controls).

Deletions cut 0 bases from V and 4 bases from J, with 16 bases between. The CDR3 has 17 residues. The V gene's germline CDR1 is SGHRS and CDR2 YFSETQ. This clonotype was seen repeatedly, ten times or more. Its antigen is not identified. One entry per CDR3 protein, called by TCRdb with MiXCR from the 5' RACE reads. The sample includes fewer than 85,000 distinct CDR3 sequences, less than 4% of them seen just once. This receptor was taken from a man under 40 with multiple sclerosis. The V call is TRBV5-1, the J call TRBJ2-2, with D unclear. Specimen: PBMCs. The CDR3 bases are TGCGCCAGCAGCTTGGCTTTTAACAAGCGAGGCACCGGGGAGCTGTTTTTT. Encoded protein: CASSLAFNKRGTGELFF. Supplemented by reference TRBV5-1 and TRBJ2-2, the full variable domain reads KAGVTQTPRYLIKTRGQQVTLSCSPISGHRSVSWYQQTPGQGLQFLFEYFSETQRNKGNFPGRFSGRQFSNSRSEMNVSTLELGDSALYLCASSLAFNKRGTGELFFGEGSRLTVL.